The 29 T cell receptor beta chains listed next were all sequenced from one sample in a study of monozygotic twins with inflammatory bowel disease. TCRdb re-called the 5' RACE reads and gives one entry per CDR3 protein, without DNA. The listing contains just over 300,000 distinct CDR3 sequences. The sample taken for sequencing was blood. These receptors were collected from a human donor with ulcerative colitis or Crohn's disease, or a healthy co-twin of an affected twin (not recorded which).

The chain combines TRBV5-1 with TRBJ2-1. CDR1 is SGHRS and CDR2 is YFSETQ in the germline V gene. The CDR3 sequence is 16 residues long. CDR3 residues: CASDHNGLSSYNEQFF.

The gene calls are TRBV10-3 and TRBJ1-5; the D call of TRBD1 rests on TCRdb alone, since no DNA is present to check it. The CDR3 sequence is 13 residues long. Germline V lookup: CDR1 ENHRY, CDR2 SYGVKD. The chain's CDR3 is CAIRQGMGQPQHF.

The CDR3 is CASSLRLQGAGANVLTF. This sequence joins TRBV7-3 and TRBJ2-6; the D gene TCRdb calls, TRBD1, cannot be checked with no DNA. The CDR3 length is 17 residues. Germline lookup yields CDR1 SGHTA and CDR2 FQGTGA.

V usage is TRBV2 and J usage is TRBJ2-3; TCRdb reports TRBD2, a call that lacks DNA to check it against. In germline, CDR1 is SNHLY, CDR2 FYNNEI. The CDR3 is 12 amino acids. Here the CDR3 reads CASSEGLAEKYF.

The chain has TRBV27 and TRBJ1-1; without DNA, the TCRdb call of TRBD1 cannot be checked. CDR1 and CDR2 (germline): MNHEY, SMNVEV (reference sequence). The CDR3 is made up of 16 amino acids. CDR3: CASSLSGLSTNTEAFF.

The V gene is TRBV5-1, the J gene TRBJ2-5; the D gene TCRdb calls, TRBD2, cannot be checked with no DNA. The CDR3 loop spans 14 amino acids. Germline CDR1 SGHRS, CDR2 YFSETQ. CDR3 in amino acids: CASRKREGPETQYF.

The chain combines TRBV6-4 with TRBJ2-3; the D call of TRBD1 rests on TCRdb alone, since no DNA is present to check it. Germline V CDR1 and CDR2: MRHNA, SNTAGT. This CDR3 comprises 15 residues. CDR3 sequence reads: CASSEQGGGTDTQYF.

The genes are TRBV28 and TRBJ2-7; TCRdb's D call, TRBD1, is unchecked because there is no DNA. From germline, CDR1 is MDHEN and CDR2 SYDVKM. This CDR3 spans 14 amino acids. Here the CDR3 reads CASRLDRGTYEQYF.

The rearrangement joins TRBV28 to TRBJ2-1; there is no DNA to check the TCRdb D call of TRBD1. The CDR3 sequence is 15 residues long. Per germline, CDR1 MDHEN and CDR2 SYDVKM. The CDR3: CASSLPLGFGNEQFF.

The chain's CDR3 is CASSLRGDGDYEQYF. This chain links TRBV7-3 with TRBJ2-7; the D call from TCRdb, TRBD1, cannot be confirmed without DNA. Germline CDR1 and CDR2: SGHTA and FQGTGA. This CDR3 comprises 15 residues.

The gene calls are TRBV20-1 and TRBJ2-7. The CDR3 length is 15 residues. From germline, CDR1 is DFQATT and CDR2 SNEGSKA (reference sequence). CDR3 sequence reads: CSAYESVYTDYEQYF.

The V call is TRBV12-3 or TRBV12-4, the J call TRBJ2-3; no DNA is available, so the TRBD1 call from TCRdb remains unchecked. The CDR3 is made up of 15 amino acids. The chain's CDR3 is CASSFLGGPADTQYF.

This sequence joins TRBV19 and TRBJ2-1; no DNA is available, so the TRBD2 call from TCRdb remains unchecked. CDR3 length equals 12 residues. Germline V gives CDR1 LNHDA, CDR2 SQIVND (reference sequence). The CDR3: CASSRRVNEQFF. The entire variable domain, with the rest obtained from reference TRBV19 and TRBJ2-1, is as follows: DGGITQSPKYLFRKEGQNVTLSCEQNLNHDAMYWYRQDPGQGLRLIYYSQIVNDFQKGDIAEGYSVSREKKESFPLTVTSAQKNPTAFYLCASSRRVNEQFFGPGTRLTVL.

The chain is built from TRBV20-1 and TRBJ1-1. This CDR3 has 13 residues. Per the germline V gene, CDR1 is DFQATT and CDR2 is SNEGSKA (reference sequence). This chain's CDR3 is CSAVMEGRTEAFF.

The chain is built from TRBV7-2 and TRBJ2-2; there is no DNA to check the TCRdb D call of TRBD1. This CDR3 has 16 residues. Germline V CDR1 and CDR2: SGHTA, FQGNSA. This CDR3 is CASSRRRQINTGELFF.

The V gene is TRBV7-9, the J gene TRBJ1-4. The germline CDR1 and CDR2 sequences are SEHNR and FQNEAQ (reference sequence). The CDR3 runs 16 residues. CDR3 sequence: CASSIITAYSVGKLFF.

This chain joins TRBV2 and TRBJ2-5; TCRdb's D gene call, TRBD2, goes unchecked for lack of DNA. Germline CDR1 SNHLY, CDR2 FYNNEI. This CDR3 has 15 amino acids. The CDR3 loop is CASGFQRGGQETQYF.

The chain joins TRBV7-2 to TRBJ2-3. The CDR3 totals 15 residues. The V gene's germline CDR1 is SGHTA and CDR2 FQGNSA. The CDR3 sequence: CASSFTRSGTDTQYF.

V and J are TRBV12-3 or TRBV12-4 and TRBJ1-2; TCRdb lists TRBD1, though no DNA is available to test this call. There are 13 residues in the CDR3. The CDR3 reads CASSPRLTYGYTF.

V gene TRBV18 combines with J gene TRBJ2-6; lacking DNA, the TRBD1 call made by TCRdb goes unchecked. The CDR3 extends over 16 amino acids. Per the germline V gene, CDR1 is KGHSH and CDR2 is LQKENI. The CDR3 sequence is CASSRTGSSGANVLTF.

The chain combines TRBV5-6 with TRBJ2-1; TCRdb designates TRBD1, a call that cannot be tested without DNA. Germline values: CDR1 SGHDT, CDR2 YYEEEE. The CDR3 is 18 residues long. CDR3 region: CASSIRRTGGIRGNEQFF.

The V and J genes are TRBV28 and TRBJ2-5; as DNA is missing, the TRBD1 call by TCRdb cannot be tested. From germline, CDR1 is MDHEN and CDR2 SYDVKM. CDR3 length: 16 amino acids. The CDR3: CASSVYRGRVRETQYF.

The chain carries TRBV6-1 and TRBJ1-5. The CDR3 spans 13 residues. Germline V gene data show CDR1 as MNHNS and CDR2 as SASEGT. The CDR3 loop reads CASSDGHNQPQHF.

The genes are TRBV19 and TRBJ2-1; TCRdb names TRBD1, which stays unverified in the absence of DNA. Germline assignment: CDR1 LNHDA and CDR2 SQIVND (reference sequence). This CDR3 has 20 amino acids. The CDR3 protein is CASSLWTGETWDRDYNEQFF.

This CDR3 reads CASSGAGVAAKNMQYF. This rearrangement joins TRBV28 to TRBJ2-4; TCRdb returns TRBD1, unconfirmable since there is no DNA. Germline values: CDR1 MDHEN, CDR2 SYDVKM. The CDR3 contains 16 residues. Complete variable domain (other parts from reference TRBV28 and TRBJ2-4): DVKVTQSSRYLVKRTGEKVFLECVQDMDHENMFWYRQDPGLGLRLIYFSYDVKMKEKGDIPEGYSVSREKKERFSLILESASTNQTSMYLCASSGAGVAAKNMQYFGAGTRLSVL.

The V gene is TRBV7-9, the J gene TRBJ2-7; TCRdb's D gene call, TRBD2, goes unchecked for lack of DNA. Per germline, CDR1 SEHNR and CDR2 FQNEAQ (reference sequence). This CDR3 is 15 amino acids long. The CDR3 protein is CASSSLYSGGYEQYF.

This sequence joins TRBV14 and TRBJ2-7; checking the TCRdb D call of TRBD1 is not possible without DNA. The CDR3 spans 16 residues. Germline loops: CDR1 SGHDN, CDR2 FVKESK. This CDR3 is CASSQFQSPFSYEQYF.

The CDR3 protein is CSARDLRGTAQYF. V usage is TRBV20-1 and J usage is TRBJ2-5; TCRdb's D call of TRBD1 is untestable without DNA. The CDR3 extends over 13 amino acids. In germline, CDR1 is DFQATT, CDR2 SNEGSKA (reference sequence).

The gene calls are TRBV5-4 and TRBJ2-3; without DNA, the TCRdb call of TRBD1 cannot be checked. Germline V gives CDR1 SGHNT, CDR2 YYREEE (reference sequence). The CDR3 sequence is 15 residues long. The CDR3 is CASSLRGGPPDTQYF.